This TCR beta chain was captured by sequencing in a study of T cells in Graves' hyperthyroidism and ophthalmopathy. RNA transcripts gave rise to amplified TCR beta CDR3 regions. First-round RT-PCR targeting the TCR CDR3 was performed with the HTBI primer set. TCRdb re-derived calls from the multiplex PCR reads in MiXCR, one entry per CDR3 protein. The sample lists 800,000 or so distinct CDR3 sequences; roughly 40% were seen once. Germline V gene lookup returns CDR1 LNHDA and CDR2 SQIVND (reference sequence). The V end lost 7 bases, the J end lost 5 bases, and 17 bases lay between the germline ends. CDR3 size: 14 residues.

This chain uses TRBV19 with TRBJ2-5; D could derive from TRBD1 or TRBD2 (5 bases each). The specimen sequenced was blood. The source of this sequence is a man younger than 35 with Graves' hyperthyroidism. CDR3 nucleotide sequence: TGTGCCAGTAACTGGGGGAGAACGGTGGAGACCCAGTACTTC. Protein: CASNWGRTVETQYF.